This T cell receptor (beta chain) was sequenced for a study of T cells after yellow fever vaccination. General observations from the study: Clones from primary vaccination mostly reappeared after the booster (around 96% CD4, approximately 91% CD8).

TCRdb reanalysed the 5' RACE reads using MiXCR and keeps one entry per CDR3 protein. The sample carries just under 600,000 distinct CDR3 sequences, about 13% recorded once. Concerning this clonotype: The antigen remains undetermined.

Sequences were derived from PBMCs, sampled on the day of the yellow fever booster vaccination. This TCR came from a man under 40 who received the YFV17D yellow fever vaccine.

Written as DNA, the CDR3 is TGTGCCAGTAGTATCGGACTAGGTTTACCAGATACGCAGTATTTT. Translating it yields CASSIGLGLPDTQYF. This chain connects TRBV19 to TRBJ2-3, with 7 positions matching TRBD2. The CDR3 consists of 15 residues. The V and J ends lost 3 bases and 4 bases, in that order; junction bases with no gene match: 7. Germline V gives CDR1 LNHDA, CDR2 SQIVND (reference sequence).